The 18 T cell receptor beta chains listed next were all sequenced from one sample in a study of T cells after yellow fever vaccination. TCRdb called the 5' RACE reads again in MiXCR, with one record for every CDR3 protein. The sample contains 150,000 to 200,000 distinct CDR3 sequences, 6% to 7.5% of which appear only once. The sample here was CD4+ T cells sorted from PBMCs, taken more than 4 days after the first yellow fever vaccination. These receptors all stem from a man between 18 and 35 years old who received the YFV17D yellow fever vaccine.

This clonotype was observed many times. V is TRBV5-1 and J is TRBJ2-5; either TRBD1 or TRBD2 may fit D (6 bases each). The CDR3 has 14 residues. V lost 5 bases and J lost 3, with 14 bases in between. Germline assignment: CDR1 SGHRS and CDR2 YFSETQ. CDR3 coding DNA: TGCGCCAGCAGACCAAACAGGGAGGAAGAGACCCAGTACTTC. This codes for CASRPNREEETQYF.

This clonotype ranks as medium-sized. The J gene is TRBJ2-5, the V gene TRBV5-6, with D unclear. From germline, CDR1 is SGHDT and CDR2 YYEEEE. The CDR3 is made up of 11 amino acids. Trimming took 2 bases from V and 1 from J, leaving 0 bases between them. As DNA, the CDR3 is TGTGCCAGCAGCTTCCAAGAGACCCAGTACTTC. Encoded protein: CASSFQETQYF.

In this sample, this clonotype turned up many times. The rearrangement links TRBV7-9 to TRBJ2-5; TRBD2 aligns across 7 bases. CDR1 is SEHNR, CDR2 FQNEAQ, per germline (reference sequence). The CDR3 extends over 13 amino acids. J gave up 7 bases and V 5 bases, and 7 bases lay outside the gene matches. The CDR3, as DNA: TGTGCCAGCAGCCTGGAGGGGAGGGCGACCCAGTACTTC. This gives the protein CASSLEGRATQYF.

This clonotype has just a few counts. This chain joins TRBV6-5 and TRBJ1-6, with a weak D call TRBD1 (5 bases). The germline V and J ends were trimmed by 5 bases and 7 bases, with 12 bases remaining between them. There are 14 residues in the CDR3. The germline V gene encodes CDR1 MNHEY and CDR2 SVGAGI. The CDR3 DNA reads as TGTGCCAGCAGTATCGGGACGGCGAATTCACCCCTCCACTTT. This gives the protein CASSIGTANSPLHF.

The table lists this clonotype with many counts. The chain carries TRBV5-1 and TRBJ2-7, with D maybe TRBD1 (5 bases). Germline loops: CDR1 SGHRS, CDR2 YFSETQ. CDR3 length: 14 amino acids. V was cut by 0 bases and J by 5 bases, with 12 bases left in between. The CDR3: CASSLATRGNEQYF. CDR3 nucleotides: TGCGCCAGCAGCTTGGCCACAAGGGGCAACGAGCAGTACTTC.

This clonotype was seen at least ten times. V and J are TRBV27 and TRBJ1-1; D is perhaps TRBD1 (5 bases). V gave up 0 bases and J gave up 0 bases, with 14 bases separating them. The CDR3 loop spans 17 amino acids. The germline gives CDR1 MNHEY, CDR2 SMNVEV (reference sequence). In nucleotides, the CDR3 is TGTGCCAGCAGTTTATCTGGGGGTTACGATATGAACACTGAAGCTTTCTTT. Translated: CASSLSGGYDMNTEAFF.

This clonotype has at least ten counts. The chain is built from TRBV7-2 and TRBJ2-6; D unresolved. Germline CDR1 and CDR2: SGHTA and FQGNSA. With 1 base removed from V and 1 base from J, the gap between germline ends came to 8 bases. CDR3 length: 16 residues. The DNA for the CDR3 is TGTGCCAGCAGCTTAGACGGCAGTTCTGGGGCCAACGTCCTGACTTTC. The encoded protein is CASSLDGSSGANVLTF. Full variable domain (outside the CDR3, taken from reference TRBV7-2 and TRBJ2-6): GAGVSQSPSNKVTEKGKDVELRCDPISGHTALYWYRQSLGQGLEFLIYFQGNSAPDKSGLPSDRFSAERTGGSVSTLTIQRTQQEDSAVYLCASSLDGSSGANVLTFGAGSRLTVL.

This clonotype was recorded at least ten times. This chain connects TRBV5-1 to TRBJ1-2; D not certain. The CDR3 covers 13 residues. V lost 3 bases and J lost 2, with 8 bases in between. Germline lookup yields CDR1 SGHRS and CDR2 YFSETQ. CDR3 loop: CASSYGGNYGYTF. The DNA for the CDR3 is TGCGCCAGCAGCTACGGAGGGAACTATGGCTACACCTTC.

Details on this clonotype: A much larger clonotype is one base distant, so this may be a read error. This chain uses TRBV7-2 with TRBJ2-3; D may be TRBD1 (6 bases). This CDR3 has 14 amino acids. Germline V lookup: CDR1 SGHTA, CDR2 FQGNSA. V was pared by 4 bases and J by 2 bases, with 10 bases between. As DNA, the CDR3 is TGTGCCAGCAGCTCAATGGGGGCCACAGATACGCAGTATTTT. Its translation is CASSSMGATDTQYF. The complete variable domain, with remaining parts taken from reference TRBV7-2 and TRBJ2-3, reads GAGVSQSPSNKVTEKGKDVELRCDPISGHTALYWYRQSLGQGLEFLIYFQGNSAPDKSGLPSDRFSAERTGGSVSTLTIQRTQQEDSAVYLCASSSMGATDTQYFGPGTRLTVL.

This clonotype was observed many times. V gene TRBV20-1 combines with J gene TRBJ1-4, with D tentatively TRBD1 (6 bases). V was clipped by 3 bases and J by 8 bases, with 13 bases between them. The CDR3 length is 13 residues. Germline V gene lookup returns CDR1 DFQATT and CDR2 SNEGSKA (reference sequence). The CDR3 reads CSASWGPVEKLFF. CDR3 coding DNA: TGCAGTGCTAGCTGGGGGCCGGTCGAAAAACTGTTTTTT.

The table lists this clonotype with many counts. The chain uses TRBV7-9 and TRBJ1-2; D is possibly TRBD1 (5 bases). Looked up from germline, CDR1 is SEHNR and CDR2 is FQNEAQ (reference sequence). CDR3 size: 16 residues. V was cut by 5 bases and J by 2 bases, with 18 bases left in between. The CDR3 here is CASSPAAGMENYGYTF. The DNA for the CDR3 is TGTGCCAGCAGCCCAGCCGCAGGGATGGAAAACTATGGCTACACCTTC.

The table lists this clonotype with a count of one. With a much larger clone just one base away, this may be a read error. The chain couples TRBV5-1 to TRBJ2-7; D not certain. CDR1 is SGHRS and CDR2 is YFSETQ in the germline V gene. This CDR3 is built from 15 residues. This CDR3 reads CVSSLVGSWPSEQYF. CDR3 nucleotides: TGCGTCAGCAGCTTGGTGGGTTCATGGCCCTCCGAGCAGTACTTC.

The chain carries TRBV11-1 and TRBJ1-1, with TRBD1 as a possible D gene (5 bases). The CDR3 covers 18 residues. V lost 5 bases and J 0 bases, leaving 22 bases between the germline ends. CDR1 and CDR2 from the germline V gene are SGHAT and FQDESV (reference sequence). CDR3 sequence: CASSLQLDRYYMNTEAFF. The CDR3 DNA reads TGTGCCAGCAGCCTTCAGCTTGACAGATATTACATGAACACTGAAGCTTTCTTT. The variable domain in full, completed from reference TRBV11-1 and TRBJ1-1, reads EAEVAQSPRYKITEKSQAVAFWCDPISGHATLYWYRQILGQGPELLVQFQDESVVDDSQLPKDRFSAERLKGVDSTLKIQPAELGDSAMYLCASSLQLDRYYMNTEAFFGQGTRLTVV.

This clonotype has at least ten counts. The chain carries TRBV20-1 and TRBJ1-2; no firm D call. Germline V gives CDR1 DFQATT, CDR2 SNEGSKA (reference sequence). The CDR3 covers 13 residues. The V gene lost 4 bases and the J gene lost 4 bases, with 13 bases spanning the gap. CDR3 coding DNA: TGCAGTGCTACCCGGACGGTGAGCTATGGCTACACCTTC. Its translation: CSATRTVSYGYTF.

This clonotype came up many times. The chain employs TRBV5-1 and TRBJ2-2; the match to TRBD2 covers 8 bases. CDR3 length: 15 residues. In germline, CDR1 is SGHRS, CDR2 YFSETQ. J gave up 2 bases and V 4 bases, and 4 bases lay outside the gene matches. CDR3 sequence reads: CASSPAGDNTGELFF. CDR3 DNA: TGCGCCAGCAGCCCAGCGGGGGACAACACCGGGGAGCTGTTTTTT.

This clonotype came up many times. The chain recombines TRBV10-3 with TRBJ1-5; perhaps TRBD1 as D (5 bases). Between the trimmed V and J ends, which lost 4 bases and 6 bases, there was a span of 13 bases. This CDR3 is built from 14 residues. Germline V gene sequence: CDR1 ENHRY, CDR2 SYGVKD. The CDR3 reads CAISGLGPGQPQHF. In nucleotides, the CDR3 is TGTGCCATCAGTGGTTTGGGGCCCGGTCAGCCCCAGCATTTT.

The chain employs TRBV18 and TRBJ1-3; no clear D gene. V was clipped by 4 bases and J by 7 bases, with 11 bases between them. This CDR3 is 13 amino acids long. The germline CDR1 and CDR2 sequences are KGHSH and LQKENI. CDR3 nucleotides: TGTGCCAGCTCACGAGAGGTGTGGAACACCATATATTTT. Amino acid sequence: CASSREVWNTIYF.

As for this clonotype: Possible read error: a much larger clone is one base away. The chain joins TRBV5-5 to TRBJ1-2; D remains ambiguous. From germline, CDR1 is SGHKS and CDR2 YYEKEE (reference sequence). The CDR3 runs 15 residues. DNA of the CDR3: TGTGCCAGCAGCCAAAATGCGGAAGTAAACTGTGGCTACACCTTC. It translates to CASSQNAEVNCGYTF.